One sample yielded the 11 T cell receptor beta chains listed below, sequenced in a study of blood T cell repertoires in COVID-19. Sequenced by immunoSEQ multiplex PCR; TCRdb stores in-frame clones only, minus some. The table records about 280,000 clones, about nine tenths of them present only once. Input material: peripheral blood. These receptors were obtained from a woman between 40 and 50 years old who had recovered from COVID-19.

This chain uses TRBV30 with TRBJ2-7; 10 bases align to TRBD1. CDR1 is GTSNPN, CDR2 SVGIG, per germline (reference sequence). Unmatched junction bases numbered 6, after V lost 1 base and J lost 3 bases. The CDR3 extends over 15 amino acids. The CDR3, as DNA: TGTGCCTGGAGTGCGTGGGGACAGGGGATCTACGAGCAGTACTTC. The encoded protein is CAWSAWGQGIYEQYF. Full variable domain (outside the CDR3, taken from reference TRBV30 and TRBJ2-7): SQTIHQWPATLVQPVGSPLSLECTVEGTSNPNLYWYRQAAGRGLQLLFYSVGIGQISSEVPQNLSASRPQDRQFILSSKKLLLSDSGFYLCAWSAWGQGIYEQYFGPGTRLTVT.

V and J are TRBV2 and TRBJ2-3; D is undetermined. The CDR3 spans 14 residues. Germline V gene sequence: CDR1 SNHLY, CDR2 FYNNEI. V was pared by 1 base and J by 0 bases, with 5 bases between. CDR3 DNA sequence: TGTGCCAGCAGTGAAGTCGAGAGCACAGATACGCAGTATTTT. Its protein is CASSEVESTDTQYF.

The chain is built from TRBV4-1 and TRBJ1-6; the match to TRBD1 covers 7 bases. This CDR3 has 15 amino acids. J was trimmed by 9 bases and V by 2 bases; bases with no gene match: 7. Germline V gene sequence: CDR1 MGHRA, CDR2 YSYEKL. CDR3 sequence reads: CASSQNFRGASPLHF. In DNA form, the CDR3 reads TGCGCCAGCAGCCAAAACTTCAGGGGGGCTTCACCCCTCCACTTT.

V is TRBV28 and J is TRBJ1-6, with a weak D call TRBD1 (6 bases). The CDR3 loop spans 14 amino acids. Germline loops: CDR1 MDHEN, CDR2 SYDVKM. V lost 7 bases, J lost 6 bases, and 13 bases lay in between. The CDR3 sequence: CASTAGDPNSPLHF. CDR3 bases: TGTGCCAGCACGGCAGGGGACCCTAATTCACCCCTCCACTTT.

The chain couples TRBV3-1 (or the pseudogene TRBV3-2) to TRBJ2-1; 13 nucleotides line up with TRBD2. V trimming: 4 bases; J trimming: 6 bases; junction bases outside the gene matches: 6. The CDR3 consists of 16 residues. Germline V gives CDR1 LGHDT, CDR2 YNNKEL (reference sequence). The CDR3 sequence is CASSRAGTSGANEQFF. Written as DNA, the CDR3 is TGTGCCAGCAGCCGCGCCGGGACTAGCGGGGCCAATGAGCAGTTCTTC.

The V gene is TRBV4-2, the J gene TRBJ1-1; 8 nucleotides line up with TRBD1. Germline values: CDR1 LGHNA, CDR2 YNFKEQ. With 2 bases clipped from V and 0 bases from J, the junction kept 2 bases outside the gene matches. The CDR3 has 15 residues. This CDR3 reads CASSQQGAMNTEAFF. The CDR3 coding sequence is TGTGCCAGCAGCCAACAGGGGGCGATGAACACTGAAGCTTTCTTT.

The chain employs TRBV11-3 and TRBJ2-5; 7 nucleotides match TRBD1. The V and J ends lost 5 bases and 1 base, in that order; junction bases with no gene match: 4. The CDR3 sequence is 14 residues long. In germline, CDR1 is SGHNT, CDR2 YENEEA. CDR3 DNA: TGTGCCAGCAGCCAGACAGGGACCCAAGAGACCCAGTACTTC. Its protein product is CASSQTGTQETQYF.

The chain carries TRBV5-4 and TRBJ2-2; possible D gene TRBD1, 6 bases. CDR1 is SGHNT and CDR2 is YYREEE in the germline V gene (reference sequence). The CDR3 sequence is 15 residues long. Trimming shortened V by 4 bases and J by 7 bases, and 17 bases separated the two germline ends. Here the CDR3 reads CASSPTSRDIGELFF. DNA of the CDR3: TGTGCCAGCAGCCCCACGTCCCGGGACATCGGGGAGCTGTTTTTT.

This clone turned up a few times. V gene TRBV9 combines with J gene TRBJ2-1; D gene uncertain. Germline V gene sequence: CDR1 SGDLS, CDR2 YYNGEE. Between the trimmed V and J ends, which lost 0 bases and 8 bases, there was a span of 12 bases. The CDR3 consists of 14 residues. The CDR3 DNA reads TGTGCCAGCAGCGTAGCTCTAGACCGCCATGAGCAGTTCTTC. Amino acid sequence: CASSVALDRHEQFF.

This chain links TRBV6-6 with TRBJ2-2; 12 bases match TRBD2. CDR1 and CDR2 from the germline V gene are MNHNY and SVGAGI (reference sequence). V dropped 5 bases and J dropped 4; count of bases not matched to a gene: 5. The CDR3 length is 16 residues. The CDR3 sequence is CASSQTSGSITGELFF. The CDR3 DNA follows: TGTGCCAGCAGTCAGACTAGCGGGAGTATCACCGGGGAGCTGTTTTTT.

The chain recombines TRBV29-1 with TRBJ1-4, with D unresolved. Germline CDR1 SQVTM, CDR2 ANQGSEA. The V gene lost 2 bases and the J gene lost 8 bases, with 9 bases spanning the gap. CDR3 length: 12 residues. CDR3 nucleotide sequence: TGCAGCGTTGAAATGGGAGGAGAAAAACTGTTTTTT. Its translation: CSVEMGGEKLFF.